This is a list of T cell receptor beta chains from one sample in a study of blood T cell repertoires in COVID-19. Measured with immunoSEQ multiplex PCR; TCRdb has only the in-frame clones, and not every one. The table includes about 160,000 clones, 85% to 95% detected once. Source material: peripheral blood. All receptors derive from a woman in her sixties or seventies with COVID-19, enrolled during active disease. Both conserved end residues are part of each CDR3. D genes are given only for firm matches. Some rows have no size entry. The others give once, few or many, or a class for an expanded clone.

j_call clone_size v_call d_call cdr3_nt cdr3_aa
TRBJ1-1 once TRBV3-1/TRBV3-2 TRBD1 TGTGCCAGCAGCCCTACTCCGGGACAGGGGAACACTGAAGCTTTCTTT CASSPTPGQGNTEAFF
TRBJ2-2 . TRBV7-7 TRBD2 TGTGCCAGCAGCAATAGCGGGGGTTTCACCGGGGAGCTGTTTTTT CASSNSGGFTGELFF
TRBJ1-2 . TRBV9 . TGTGCCAGCAGCCTCCCCGGGACTTATGGCTACACCTTC CASSLPGTYGYTF
TRBJ2-3 . TRBV10-3 . TGTGCCATCAGCGGGACTACAGATACGCAGTATTTT CAISGTTDTQYF
TRBJ2-7 . TRBV7-9 . TGTGCCAGCAGCGTACGGGAGAGCTCCTACGAGCAGTACTTC CASSVRESSYEQYF
TRBJ2-7 . TRBV7-2 . TGTGCCAGCAGCCGTACGGGAGCTTCCTACGAGCAGTACTTC CASSRTGASYEQYF
TRBJ2-7 . TRBV11-2 . TGTGCCAGCAGCATAACACAGGGTTACGAGCAGTACTTC CASSITQGYEQYF
TRBJ1-1 . TRBV7-8 TRBD1 TGTGCCAGCAGCCGAGGGGCACAGGGGGCGGACACTGAAGCTTTCTTT CASSRGAQGADTEAFF
TRBJ2-7 . TRBV6-5 TRBD2 TGTGCCAGCAGCCAGGGACTAGCGGGGTACCAGTACTTC CASSQGLAGYQYF
TRBJ2-1 . TRBV3-1/TRBV3-2 TRBD2 TGTGCCAGCAGCCAAGTGACGGGGGGACCCTACAATGAGCAGTTCTTC CASSQVTGGPYNEQFF
TRBJ1-3 once TRBV9 . TGTGCCAGCAGCACGACACAGGGTGGAGGAAACACCATATATTTT CASSTTQGGGNTIYF
TRBJ1-1 . TRBV7-6 TRBD1 TGTGCCAGCAGCTTTTCCTCGCCCAGGGGGCAGGGAGGGACTGAAGCTTTCTTT CASSFSSPRGQGGTEAFF
TRBJ1-3 once TRBV7-2 . TGTGCCAGCAGCTTAGCCGCGCAGGGAGGGGGAAACACCATATATTTT CASSLAAQGGGNTIYF
TRBJ2-7 . TRBV6-6 TRBD2 TGTGCCAGCAGTTACCCGGGAGGGGGGCTGGGCGAGCAGTACTTC CASSYPGGGLGEQYF
TRBJ2-7 . TRBV20-1 TRBD1 TGCAGTGCTAGTGGTGAGAGGACAGGGGGCCACGAGCAGTACTTC CSASGERTGGHEQYF
TRBJ1-2 . TRBV30 . TGTGCCTCCACCCCCGGGAAGAACTATGGCTACACCTTC CASTPGKNYGYTF
TRBJ2-5 . TRBV18 TRBD2 TGTGCCAGCTCACCAGGGGGACTAGTAGAAGAGACCCAGTACTTC CASSPGGLVEETQYF
TRBJ2-3 . TRBV18 . TGTGCCAGCTCTCCTCCCAGGAGGGGCACAGATACGCAGTATTTT CASSPPRRGTDTQYF
TRBJ1-2 . TRBV7-2 . TGTGCCAGCAGCTTTTACTTGGGCAGCTACACCTTC CASSFYLGSYTF
TRBJ1-4 . TRBV9 TRBD1 TGTGCCAGCAGCACATACTCCGGGACAGGGGCTAATGAAAAACTGTTTTTT CASSTYSGTGANEKLFF
TRBJ2-7 . TRBV7-9 TRBD1 TGTGCCAGCAGCTTAGATTCGGACAGGGGGGACGAGCAGTACTTC CASSLDSDRGDEQYF
TRBJ1-1 . TRBV18 TRBD1 TGTGCCAGCTCACTCTCGACAGGGGTGAACACTGAAGCTTTCTTT CASSLSTGVNTEAFF
TRBJ1-6 . TRBV5-1 . TGCGCCAGCAGCTTGGTTGGCGGGGGGTGGTCACCCCTCCACTTT CASSLVGGGWSPLHF
TRBJ1-2 . TRBV5-4 TRBD1 TGTGCCAGCAGCCATGGACAGGTTGATAGGAGCTACACCTTC CASSHGQVDRSYTF
TRBJ1-5 . TRBV18 . TGTGCCAGCTCACCACCTTTAGATGACAGTTCCCAGCATTTT CASSPPLDDSSQHF
TRBJ1-4 . TRBV3-1/TRBV3-2 . TGTGCCAGCAGCCAAAAACCCTGGGGGGTACCCACTAATGAAAAACTGTTTTTT CASSQKPWGVPTNEKLFF
TRBJ1-4 . TRBV4-1 . TGCGCCAGCAGCCGGACAGTTGCAACTAATGAAAAACTGTTTTTT CASSRTVATNEKLFF
TRBJ1-1 . TRBV20-1 TRBD1 TGCAGTGCTTCCGACAGGGGCGTAGCTTTCTTT CSASDRGVAFF
TRBJ2-5 . TRBV24-1 . TGTGCCACCAGTGATGGTGGACACCAAGGGCGCGAGACCCAGTACTTC CATSDGGHQGRETQYF
TRBJ1-2 . TRBV7-2 TRBD1 TGTGCCAGCAGCTTAGCTCCGGACAGGGGAGGCTATGGCTACACCTTC CASSLAPDRGGYGYTF
TRBJ2-2 . TRBV2 TRBD1 TGTGCCAGCAGTGAGACAGGGTCCACCGGGGAGCTGTTTTTT CASSETGSTGELFF
TRBJ1-2 . TRBV20-1 . TGCAGTGTCCAGGTGGCGTATGGCTACACCTTC CSVQVAYGYTF
TRBJ1-6 . TRBV4-3 . TGCGCCAGCAGCCAAGGTGGCTATTCACCCCTCCACTTT CASSQGGYSPLHF
TRBJ1-3 . TRBV7-9 . TGTGCCGGGGGGTTGGGGAACTCTGGAAACACCATATATTTT CAGGLGNSGNTIYF
TRBJ1-2 . TRBV15 . TGTGCCACCAGCAGAGATTTAGGGAGGGGTATTAACTATGGCTACACCTTC CATSRDLGRGINYGYTF
TRBJ1-2 . TRBV4-1 . TGCGCCAGCAGCCAAGACATCCGGGACTATGGCTACACCTTC CASSQDIRDYGYTF
TRBJ2-1 . TRBV21-1 . TGTGCCAGCAGCCCACACGCCAGCGGGGGGACCTACAATGAGCAGTTCTTC CASSPHASGGTYNEQFF
TRBJ2-7 . TRBV10-3 TRBD1 TGTGCCATCATCAAAGATCAGGGGGCGCGGGAGCAGTACTTC CAIIKDQGAREQYF
TRBJ2-1 . TRBV19 TRBD2 TGTGCCAGTAAACAAGGACTAGCGGGGGGCAATGAGCAGTTCTTC CASKQGLAGGNEQFF
TRBJ2-5 . TRBV7-9 . TGTGCCAGCAGCTTATTGGGGGGACCAGAGACCCAGTACTTC CASSLLGGPETQYF
TRBJ2-7 . TRBV5-1 TRBD1 TGCGCCAGCCAACTTGGGACAGGTGAGCAGTACTTC CASQLGTGEQYF
TRBJ1-2 . TRBV4-3 . TGCGCCAGCAGCCAAGATATTACAGGGTCTAACTATGGCTACACCTTC CASSQDITGSNYGYTF
TRBJ2-7 once TRBV9 TRBD1 TGTGCCAGCAGCGCATGGGACAGGGGAGTGGACGAGCAGTACTTC CASSAWDRGVDEQYF
TRBJ2-5 . TRBV11-2 TRBD1 TGTGCCAGCAGCTTTGACAGGGCAGAGACCCAGTACTTC CASSFDRAETQYF
TRBJ1-2 . TRBV7-9 TRBD1 TGTGCCAGCAGCTACCCGGGACAGGATCTATATGGCTACACCTTC CASSYPGQDLYGYTF
TRBJ1-1 . TRBV11-2 . TGTGCCAGCAGCTTAGAGGTAGTAACTGAAGCTTTCTTT CASSLEVVTEAFF
TRBJ1-2 once TRBV5-4 TRBD1 TGTGCCAGCAGCCCGCCCGGACAGGGTTATGGCTACACCTTC CASSPPGQGYGYTF
TRBJ1-2 . TRBV27 . TGTGCCAGCAGTCCAGTTCGGGTGATCGACTATGGCTACACCTTC CASSPVRVIDYGYTF
TRBJ1-6 . TRBV30 . TGTGCCTGGAGTTCCACAGGGAGCTCCTATAATTCACCCCTCCACTTT CAWSSTGSSYNSPLHF
TRBJ2-7 . TRBV19 . TGTGCCACCAAAGACAGGACGCACCCCTACGAGCAGTACTTC CATKDRTHPYEQYF
TRBJ2-7 . TRBV6-5 TRBD1 TGTGCCAGCAGGGACGGGACAGATTTCTACGAGCAGTACTTC CASRDGTDFYEQYF
TRBJ1-1 . TRBV10-3 . TGTGCCATCAATACCGGGGTTGGTACTGAAGCTTTCTTT CAINTGVGTEAFF